Each of the 28 T cell receptor beta chains below was sequenced from the same sample in a study of blood T cell repertoires in COVID-19. Profiling relied on immunoSEQ multiplex PCR, and the TCRdb table lists in-frame clones only, not all of them. Among some 670,000 clones listed, around 89% were seen once. The sequenced sample consisted of peripheral blood. Receptor source: a woman younger than 35 with acute or convalescent COVID-19.

The chain couples TRBV3-1 (or the pseudogene TRBV3-2) to TRBJ1-5; D is unresolved. The length of the CDR3 is 15 residues. Trimming pared 5 bases from V and 3 bases from J, leaving 14 bases between. Germline V CDR1 and CDR2: LGHDT, YNNKEL (reference sequence). The CDR3 region is CASSELPGANQPQHF. The CDR3 DNA sequence: TGTGCCAGCAGCGAATTACCGGGAGCCAATCAGCCCCAGCATTTT.

The gene calls are TRBV7-2 and TRBJ2-1; perhaps TRBD2 as D (6 bases). The ends were cut back, 5 bases at V and 7 bases at J, with 15 bases in the middle. The CDR3 extends over 14 amino acids. Germline values: CDR1 SGHTA, CDR2 FQGNSA. The CDR3 loop reads CASSPTRFGNEQFF. CDR3 DNA: TGTGCCAGCAGCCCGACTAGGTTCGGGAATGAGCAGTTCTTC.

The rearrangement uses TRBV7-2 and TRBJ1-5; D ambiguous. Trimming cost V 5 bases and J 9 bases, with 11 bases left between them. This CDR3 contains 12 residues. Germline V CDR1 and CDR2: SGHTA, FQGNSA. CDR3: CASSLDGRPQHF. For the CDR3, the DNA is TGTGCCAGCAGCCTAGATGGGAGGCCCCAGCATTTT.

The genes are TRBV19 and TRBJ1-1; tentatively, D is TRBD1 (6 bases). The germline V gene encodes CDR1 LNHDA and CDR2 SQIVND (reference sequence). Trimming removed 5 bases from V and 3 bases from J, with 16 bases in between. There are 15 residues in the CDR3. The CDR3 DNA reads as TGTGCCAGTAGTCCTAGGGGCGGGGGCTACACTGAAGCTTTCTTT. It is translated as CASSPRGGGYTEAFF.

The rearrangement joins TRBV5-6 to TRBJ1-5; 7 bases are shared with TRBD1. This CDR3 has 16 residues. J gave up 2 bases and V 3 bases, and 8 bases lay outside the gene matches. Germline V lookup: CDR1 SGHDT, CDR2 YYEEEE. CDR3 coding DNA: TGTGCCAGCAGCTCCCTCGACAGGGTTGGCAATCAGCCCCAGCATTTT. It encodes CASSSLDRVGNQPQHF.

This chain connects TRBV9 to TRBJ1-1; maybe TRBD1 (6 bases). Per germline, CDR1 SGDLS and CDR2 YYNGEE. V lost 0 bases to trimming and J lost 3 bases, with 15 bases between them. The CDR3 consists of 16 residues. CDR3 sequence (DNA): TGTGCCAGCAGCGTAGACAAACAGGGAAGGGACACTGAAGCTTTCTTT. Translating it yields CASSVDKQGRDTEAFF.

J is TRBJ1-5 and V is TRBV25-1; the match to TRBD1 covers 10 bases. The CDR3 has 17 residues. In germline, CDR1 is MGHDK, CDR2 SYGVNS. Trimming removed 3 bases from V and 3 bases from J; junction bases left unmatched: 8. CDR3 coding DNA: TGTGCCAGCAGTGATAACCGGGACAGGGGCCCCAATCAGCCCCAGCATTTT. It yields the protein CASSDNRDRGPNQPQHF.

The chain carries TRBV5-1 and TRBJ2-5, with a weak D call TRBD1 (5 bases). V lost 0 bases and J lost 5, with 14 bases in between. Looked up from germline, CDR1 is SGHRS and CDR2 is YFSETQ. The CDR3 length is 15 residues. CDR3 loop: CASSLDDPGMETQYF. The CDR3, as DNA: TGCGCCAGCAGCTTGGATGACCCAGGGATGGAGACCCAGTACTTC.

V and J are TRBV6-5 and TRBJ1-1, with 8 bases fitting TRBD1. This CDR3 region has 11 residues. CDR1 MNHEY and CDR2 SVGAGI come from the germline V gene. Germline trimming cut 10 bases from V and 5 bases from J; bases unmatched to any gene: 3. This chain's CDR3 is CATRTGTEAFF. The CDR3 DNA reads as TGTGCCACCCGGACAGGGACTGAAGCTTTCTTT.

The rearrangement uses TRBV10-3 and TRBJ2-1, with 10 bases lining up with TRBD1. CDR3 length equals 13 residues. Per the germline V gene, CDR1 is ENHRY and CDR2 is SYGVKD. The ends lost 8 bases at V and 6 bases at J; junction bases unmatched: 4. The CDR3 nucleotides are TGTGCCATCCCCGGGACAGGGGTCAATGAGCAGTTCTTC. Amino acids: CAIPGTGVNEQFF.

V gene TRBV5-1 combines with J gene TRBJ1-1; no clear D gene. Germline CDR1 and CDR2: SGHRS and YFSETQ. Deletions cut 4 bases from V and 7 bases from J, with 20 bases between. CDR3 length: 15 amino acids. In DNA form, the CDR3 reads TGCGCCAGCAGCCCAGGCGAAATCCAAGCTTTTGAAGCTTTCTTT. Protein sequence: CASSPGEIQAFEAFF.

The V call is TRBV6-5, the J call TRBJ2-3; TRBD2 aligns across 7 bases. The CDR3 runs to 13 residues. J gave up 4 bases and V 6 bases, and 4 bases lay outside the gene matches. Germline V gene lookup returns CDR1 MNHEY and CDR2 SVGAGI. CDR3 loop: CASRGGRADTQYF. In DNA, the CDR3 is TGTGCCAGCAGGGGAGGGAGGGCAGATACGCAGTATTTT.

CDR3 sequence: CASSPQGWASSYEQYF. The CDR3 coding sequence is TGTGCCAGCAGCCCTCAGGGGTGGGCCAGCTCCTACGAGCAGTACTTC. This sequence joins TRBV7-9 and TRBJ2-7; D may be TRBD1 (6 bases). Between the trimmed V and J ends, which lost 5 bases and 0 bases, there was a span of 17 bases. The CDR3 loop spans 16 amino acids. CDR1 is SEHNR, CDR2 FQNEAQ, per germline (reference sequence).

This clone was seen once. This chain connects TRBV27 to TRBJ1-2; 9 bases map to TRBD1. Germline values: CDR1 MNHEY, CDR2 SMNVEV (reference sequence). V dropped 6 bases and J dropped 2; count of bases not matched to a gene: 7. The CDR3 contains 15 residues. The CDR3: CASSSPGQGNYGYTF. CDR3 coding DNA: TGTGCCAGCAGCTCTCCGGGACAGGGAAACTATGGCTACACCTTC.

V gene TRBV19 combines with J gene TRBJ1-2; the D is unclear. Trimming removed 0 bases from V and 7 bases from J, with 15 bases in between. This CDR3 has 15 amino acids. Germline loops: CDR1 LNHDA, CDR2 SQIVND (reference sequence). CDR3 amino acids: CASSIDLYQVFGYTF. In DNA form, the CDR3 reads TGTGCCAGTAGTATAGATCTATACCAGGTTTTTGGCTACACCTTC.

The chain links TRBV5-1 to TRBJ2-7; 7 bases agree with TRBD1. This CDR3 spans 13 amino acids. Losses at the gene ends were 0 bases for V and 7 bases for J; bases not matched to a gene: 4. In germline, CDR1 is SGHRS, CDR2 YFSETQ. CDR3 loop: CASSLGGQREQYF. As DNA, the CDR3 is TGCGCCAGCAGCTTGGGGGGACAGCGGGAGCAGTACTTC.

This chain uses TRBV5-1 with TRBJ1-1, with 7 nucleotides matching TRBD1. V trimming: 1 base; J trimming: 4 bases; junction bases outside the gene matches: 1. Germline loops: CDR1 SGHRS, CDR2 YFSETQ. There are 13 residues in the CDR3. CDR3 in amino acids: CASSLSGGTEAFF. Written as DNA, the CDR3 is TGCGCCAGCAGCTTGTCAGGGGGCACTGAAGCTTTCTTT.

This sequence joins TRBV11-1 and TRBJ1-1, with D uncertain. The CDR3 has 14 residues. Trimming removed 0 bases from V and 11 bases from J, with 16 bases in between. Germline V gene data show CDR1 as SGHAT and CDR2 as FQDESV (reference sequence). The chain's CDR3 is CASSLAGNNYPAFF. The CDR3 nucleotides are TGTGCCAGCAGCTTAGCAGGTAACAACTATCCCGCTTTCTTT.

In this sample, this clone turned up once. The V and J genes are TRBV9 and TRBJ1-2; D remains unclear. Trimming took off 4 bases at V and 2 bases at J, with 6 bases between the two ends. Germline V CDR1 and CDR2: SGDLS, YYNGEE. The CDR3 covers 12 residues. The CDR3: CASSPRNYGYTF. DNA for the CDR3: TGTGCCAGCAGCCCTAGAAACTATGGCTACACCTTC.

The rearrangement uses TRBV21-1 and TRBJ1-1; the table's D call of TRBD1 was not tested on the DNA. TRBV21-1 is a pseudogene. This CDR3 is 13 amino acids long. The CDR3 DNA sequence: TGTGCCAGCAGCAAAGATGAAGGGGTTGAAGCTTTCTTT. It is translated as CASSKDEGVEAFF.

The chain links TRBV27 to TRBJ1-1; 7 bases fit TRBD1. The length of the CDR3 is 16 residues. The ends lost 5 bases at V and 0 bases at J; junction bases unmatched: 9. The germline CDR1 and CDR2 sequences are MNHEY and SMNVEV (reference sequence). CDR3 amino acids: CASSPRGQAMNTEAFF. The CDR3 DNA reads as TGTGCCAGCAGTCCCCGAGGACAGGCTATGAACACTGAAGCTTTCTTT.

The chain couples TRBV5-1 to TRBJ1-5; D remains ambiguous. V was cut by 2 bases and J by 7 bases, with 16 bases left in between. The germline V gene has CDR1 SGHRS and CDR2 YFSETQ. The CDR3 is 15 amino acids. The CDR3 coding sequence is TGCGCCAGCAGCTTAACGGGCGAGGGAACGCAGCCCCAGCATTTT. Translation gives CASSLTGEGTQPQHF. The complete variable domain, with remaining parts taken from reference TRBV5-1 and TRBJ1-5, reads KAGVTQTPRYLIKTRGQQVTLSCSPISGHRSVSWYQQTPGQGLQFLFEYFSETQRNKGNFPGRFSGRQFSNSRSEMNVSTLELGDSALYLCASSLTGEGTQPQHFGDGTRLSIL.

CDR3: CASGLVLRDKNSGNTIYF. The DNA of the CDR3 is TGTGCTAGTGGTTTGGTACTAAGGGACAAAAACTCTGGAAACACCATATATTTT. The chain joins TRBV12-5 to TRBJ1-3; D is possibly TRBD1 (6 bases). Germline V gene lookup returns CDR1 LGHNT and CDR2 FRNRAP. Trimming took off 0 bases at V and 0 bases at J, with 15 bases between the two ends. The CDR3 runs 18 residues.

This sequence joins TRBV20-1 and TRBJ1-1; D gene ambiguous. CDR1 and CDR2 (germline): DFQATT, SNEGSKA (reference sequence). The CDR3 has 11 amino acids. V was trimmed by 3 bases and J by 8 bases, leaving 10 bases between them. The CDR3 sequence: CSASSLAEAFF. In DNA form, the CDR3 reads TGCAGTGCTAGTTCTTTGGCCGAAGCTTTCTTT.

This clone was counted a single time. The rearrangement uses TRBV5-1 and TRBJ2-3, with D possibly being TRBD2 (6 bases). Trimming left V 0 bases short and J 2 bases short, with 13 bases between. The germline CDR1 and CDR2 sequences are SGHRS and YFSETQ. This CDR3 has 16 residues. CDR3 DNA sequence: TGCGCCAGCAGCTTGGGCATCGGGGGTATCACAGATACGCAGTATTTT. It translates to CASSLGIGGITDTQYF.

V gene TRBV19 combines with J gene TRBJ1-1; possible D gene TRBD1, 5 bases. The CDR3 has 13 residues. V was pared by 5 bases and J by 1 base, with 8 bases between. Germline loops: CDR1 LNHDA, CDR2 SQIVND (reference sequence). The CDR3 is CASSGHRNTEAFF. The DNA for the CDR3 is TGTGCCAGTAGTGGACATAGGAACACTGAAGCTTTCTTT.

The rearrangement uses TRBV27 and TRBJ1-4; D is ambiguous. The CDR3 is 15 residues long. V was cut by 2 bases and J by 0 bases, with 7 bases left in between. Germline lookup yields CDR1 MNHEY and CDR2 SMNVEV (reference sequence). CDR3 bases: TGTGCCAGCAGTTTACTCCGTGCAACTAATGAAAAACTGTTTTTT. Amino acids: CASSLLRATNEKLFF.

The table lists this clone with many counts. This chain links TRBV6-2 or TRBV6-3 with TRBJ2-2, with 9 bases lining up with TRBD2. Trimming at V came to 4 bases and at J to 4 bases, leaving 13 bases not matched to a gene. Germline V lookup: CDR1 MNHEY, CDR2 SVGEGT. The CDR3 loop spans 18 amino acids. The CDR3, as DNA: TGTGCCAGCAGTTTGCGGGAAAGCGGGGGGAGCGGCACCGGGGAGCTGTTTTTT. Encoded protein: CASSLRESGGSGTGELFF.